This T cell receptor beta chain was identified in a study of T-cell reconstitution after alpha-beta-depleted transplantation in children. This clonotype was picked up a small number of times. This sample's TCRbeta library carried unique molecular identifier barcodes. Each CDR3 protein gets one entry after TCRdb re-called the PCR reads with MiXCR. There are under 20,000 distinct CDR3 sequences in the sample; about an eighth occur only once, and approximately 40% lies in the top ten. The germline CDR1 and CDR2 sequences are MDHEN and SYDVKM. V lost 6 bases, J lost 5 bases, and 14 bases lay in between. The CDR3 loop spans 13 amino acids.

The input for sequencing was PBMCs, mostly from graft donor cells, taken 60 days after TCRalphabeta/CD19-depleted stem cell transplant. The clonotype was recovered from a female patient aged 2-10 years who had a stem cell transplant for congenital amegakaryocytic thrombocytopenia, so the T cells may come from the graft donor. This chain joins TRBV28 and TRBJ2-7; perhaps TRBD2 as D (5 bases). The DNA of the CDR3 is TGTGCCAGCAGGTCCTGGTACGGGAACGAGCAGTACTTC. Protein: CASRSWYGNEQYF.